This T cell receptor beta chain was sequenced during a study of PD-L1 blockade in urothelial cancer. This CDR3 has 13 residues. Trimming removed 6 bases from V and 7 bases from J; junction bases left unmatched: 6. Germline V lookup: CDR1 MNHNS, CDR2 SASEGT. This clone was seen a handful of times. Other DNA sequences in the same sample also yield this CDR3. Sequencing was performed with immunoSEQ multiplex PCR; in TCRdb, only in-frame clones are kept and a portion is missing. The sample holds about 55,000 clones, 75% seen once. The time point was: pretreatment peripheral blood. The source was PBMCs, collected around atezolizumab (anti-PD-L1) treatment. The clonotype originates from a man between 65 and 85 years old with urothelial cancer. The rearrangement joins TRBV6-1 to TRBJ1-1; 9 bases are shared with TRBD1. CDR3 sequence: CASRGQGVGEAFF. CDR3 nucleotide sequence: TGTGCCAGCAGGGGACAGGGAGTGGGTGAAGCTTTCTTT.